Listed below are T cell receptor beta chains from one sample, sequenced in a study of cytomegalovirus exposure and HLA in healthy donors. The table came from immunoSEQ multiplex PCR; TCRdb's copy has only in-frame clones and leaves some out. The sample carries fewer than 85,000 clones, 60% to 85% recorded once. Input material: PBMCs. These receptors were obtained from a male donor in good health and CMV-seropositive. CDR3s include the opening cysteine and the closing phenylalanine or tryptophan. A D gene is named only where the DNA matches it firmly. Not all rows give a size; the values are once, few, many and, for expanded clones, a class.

CDR3 protein: CASSLQGFSGNTIYF; CDR3 DNA: TGTGCCAGCAGCTTACAGGGTTTCAGTGGAAACACCATATATTTT; J gene: TRBJ1-3; V gene: TRBV7-2; clone size: few; D gene: -
CDR3 protein: CASRLTGLTNEKLFF; CDR3 DNA: TGTGCCAGCAGGCTTACAGGTTTGACTAATGAAAAACTGTTTTTT; J gene: TRBJ1-4; V gene: TRBV7-6; clone size: few; D gene: -
CDR3 protein: CAISESSGRDMNEQFF; CDR3 DNA: TGTGCCATCAGTGAGTCGTCAGGTCGGGACATGAATGAGCAGTTCTTC; J gene: TRBJ2-1; V gene: TRBV10-3; clone size: -; D gene: -
CDR3 protein: CASSLWGTPGRDSPLHF; CDR3 DNA: TGTGCCAGCAGTTTATGGGGGACCCCAGGGAGGGATTCACCCCTCCACTTT; J gene: TRBJ1-6; V gene: TRBV27; clone size: -; D gene: -
CDR3 protein: CASSLDWQAGANYGYTF; CDR3 DNA: TGTGCCAGCAGCTTAGATTGGCAGGCGGGGGCAAACTATGGCTACACCTTC; J gene: TRBJ1-2; V gene: TRBV7-2; clone size: -; D gene: -
CDR3 protein: CASSVSPRSAGTDTQYF; CDR3 DNA: TGTGCCAGCAGCGTATCCCCCCGGTCGGCGGGCACAGATACGCAGTATTTT; J gene: TRBJ2-3; V gene: TRBV9; clone size: -; D gene: -
CDR3 protein: CASSQPQGIEETQYF; CDR3 DNA: TGCGCCAGCAGCCAACCACAGGGGATTGAGGAGACCCAGTACTTC; J gene: TRBJ2-5; V gene: TRBV4-1; clone size: -; D gene: TRBD1
CDR3 protein: CASGRTSGSYEQYF; CDR3 DNA: TGTGCCAGCGGGAGGACTAGCGGCTCCTACGAGCAGTACTTC; J gene: TRBJ2-7; V gene: TRBV7-9; clone size: -; D gene: TRBD2
CDR3 protein: CAISPGNEGYTF; CDR3 DNA: TGTGCCATCAGTCCAGGGAACGAAGGCTACACCTTC; J gene: TRBJ1-2; V gene: TRBV10-3; clone size: few; D gene: -
CDR3 protein: CASRLQRTSGSTGELFF; CDR3 DNA: TGTGCCAGCAGGCTACAGAGGACTAGCGGGAGCACCGGGGAGCTGTTTTTT; J gene: TRBJ2-2; V gene: TRBV11-1; clone size: -; D gene: TRBD2
CDR3 protein: CACTGGQELEQYF; CDR3 DNA: TGTGCCTGCACGGGAGGGCAAGAACTCGAGCAGTACTTC; J gene: TRBJ2-7; V gene: TRBV30; clone size: -; D gene: TRBD2
CDR3 protein: CASSVSGHPFYGYTF; CDR3 DNA: TGTGCCAGCAGTGTTTCAGGGCACCCCTTCTATGGCTACACCTTC; J gene: TRBJ1-2; V gene: TRBV27; clone size: -; D gene: -
CDR3 protein: CASRQQAQYTEAFF; CDR3 DNA: TGTGCCAGTAGACAACAGGCGCAATACACTGAAGCTTTCTTT; J gene: TRBJ1-1; V gene: TRBV19; clone size: few; D gene: -
CDR3 protein: CASSLEGNTEAFF; CDR3 DNA: TGTGCCAGCAGTTTGGAGGGGAACACTGAAGCTTTCTTT; J gene: TRBJ1-1; V gene: TRBV6-1; clone size: -; D gene: -
CDR3 protein: CSVDRAGGTEAFF; CDR3 DNA: TGCAGCGTTGACAGGGCTGGGGGGACTGAAGCTTTCTTT; J gene: TRBJ1-1; V gene: TRBV29-1; clone size: once; D gene: -
CDR3 protein: CASRDGGGQPQHF; CDR3 DNA: TGTGCCAGCAGAGACGGTGGCGGGCAGCCCCAGCATTTT; J gene: TRBJ1-5; V gene: TRBV28; clone size: -; D gene: -
CDR3 protein: CASSLAEMSYGYTF; CDR3 DNA: TGTGCCAGCAGCTTGGCGGAGATGAGCTATGGCTACACCTTC; J gene: TRBJ1-2; V gene: TRBV5-8; clone size: -; D gene: -
CDR3 protein: CASSPNPPDFPNEQFF; CDR3 DNA: TGCGCCAGCAGCCCAAACCCCCCGGACTTTCCAAATGAGCAGTTCTTC; J gene: TRBJ2-1; V gene: TRBV5-1; clone size: -; D gene: -
CDR3 protein: CASSRAGEETQYF; CDR3 DNA: TGCGCCAGCAGCCGGGCAGGGGAAGAGACCCAGTACTTC; J gene: TRBJ2-5; V gene: TRBV4-3; clone size: few; D gene: -
CDR3 protein: CASSSYQETQYF; CDR3 DNA: TGTGCCAGCAGCTCGTACCAAGAGACCCAGTACTTC; J gene: TRBJ2-5; V gene: TRBV7-2; clone size: -; D gene: -
CDR3 protein: CASSLAQLGGRQPQHF; CDR3 DNA: TGTGCCAGCAGCTTAGCGCAGTTAGGGGGCAGACAGCCCCAGCATTTT; J gene: TRBJ1-5; V gene: TRBV7-8; clone size: -; D gene: TRBD1
CDR3 protein: CAWSVLRGEKLFF; CDR3 DNA: TGTGCCTGGAGTGTACTCAGGGGGGAAAAACTGTTTTTT; J gene: TRBJ1-4; V gene: TRBV30; clone size: -; D gene: TRBD1
CDR3 protein: CASSQNRVYEQYF; CDR3 DNA: TGTGCCAGCAGCCAGAACAGGGTCTACGAGCAGTACTTC; J gene: TRBJ2-7; V gene: TRBV7-8; clone size: -; D gene: -
CDR3 protein: CASSSGQKGDTQYF; CDR3 DNA: TGCGCCAGCAGCTCCGGACAGAAAGGGGATACGCAGTATTTT; J gene: TRBJ2-3; V gene: TRBV5-1; clone size: -; D gene: -
CDR3 protein: CASSVGGNTYEQYF; CDR3 DNA: TGTGCCAGCAGCGTAGGAGGAAATACCTACGAGCAGTACTTC; J gene: TRBJ2-7; V gene: TRBV9; clone size: -; D gene: -
CDR3 protein: CASSYSFQDSSYEQYF; CDR3 DNA: TGTGCCAGCAGTTACTCCTTTCAGGACAGCTCCTACGAGCAGTACTTC; J gene: TRBJ2-7; V gene: TRBV6-5; clone size: -; D gene: -
CDR3 protein: CASSFRLAEVDTQYF; CDR3 DNA: TGTGCCAGCAGCTTTAGGCTAGCGGAGGTAGATACGCAGTATTTT; J gene: TRBJ2-3; V gene: TRBV7-9; clone size: -; D gene: TRBD2
CDR3 protein: CASSLGPTAGQPQHF; CDR3 DNA: TGTGCCAGCAGCTTGGGCCCGACAGCGGGCCAGCCCCAGCATTTT; J gene: TRBJ1-5; V gene: TRBV5-4; clone size: -; D gene: -
CDR3 protein: CASSLFGGETQYF; CDR3 DNA: TGCGCCAGCAGCTTGTTCGGGGGGGAGACCCAGTACTTC; J gene: TRBJ2-5; V gene: TRBV5-1; clone size: -; D gene: TRBD2
CDR3 protein: CASSPTGGETQYF; CDR3 DNA: TGTGCCAGCTCACCAACGGGGGGAGAGACCCAGTACTTC; J gene: TRBJ2-5; V gene: TRBV18; clone size: once; D gene: TRBD2
CDR3 protein: CASSLKPSPGTDTQYF; CDR3 DNA: TGCGCCAGCAGCCTTAAACCCTCCCCGGGCACAGATACGCAGTATTTT; J gene: TRBJ2-3; V gene: TRBV4-3; clone size: -; D gene: -
CDR3 protein: CASSSLWRGGRSSYNEQFF; CDR3 DNA: TGTGCCAGCAGCTCTCTCTGGCGGGGGGGCCGAAGCTCCTACAATGAGCAGTTCTTC; J gene: TRBJ2-1; V gene: TRBV7-6; clone size: -; D gene: TRBD2
CDR3 protein: CASSRQGTYEQYF; CDR3 DNA: TGTGCCAGCAGCCGTCAGGGGACCTACGAGCAGTACTTC; J gene: TRBJ2-7; V gene: TRBV11-2; clone size: few; D gene: -
CDR3 protein: CASSSPRAPLHF; CDR3 DNA: TGTGCCAGCAGTTCCCCCCGGGCACCCCTCCACTTT; J gene: TRBJ1-6; V gene: TRBV6-1; clone size: -; D gene: -
CDR3 protein: CASSRGANMNTEAFF; CDR3 DNA: TGTGCCAGCTCGCGCGGAGCTAATATGAACACTGAAGCTTTCTTT; J gene: TRBJ1-1; V gene: TRBV28; clone size: -; D gene: -
CDR3 protein: CASTLERQVGYGYTF; CDR3 DNA: TGTGCCAGCACCTTAGAAAGGCAGGTTGGCTATGGCTACACCTTC; J gene: TRBJ1-2; V gene: TRBV7-2; clone size: -; D gene: -
CDR3 protein: CASSPTGFTGNTIYF; CDR3 DNA: TGTGCCAGCAGCCCGACAGGGTTCACTGGAAACACCATATATTTT; J gene: TRBJ1-3; V gene: TRBV6-5; clone size: -; D gene: TRBD1
CDR3 protein: CASSENQGSQPQHF; CDR3 DNA: TGTGCCAGCAGTGAAAATCAGGGGAGTCAGCCCCAGCATTTT; J gene: TRBJ1-5; V gene: TRBV2; clone size: -; D gene: -
CDR3 protein: CASSWQGGRNTGELFF; CDR3 DNA: TGTGCCAGCAGTTGGCAGGGGGGCCGAAACACCGGGGAGCTGTTTTTT; J gene: TRBJ2-2; V gene: TRBV27; clone size: -; D gene: -
CDR3 protein: CASSSGRFNQPQHF; CDR3 DNA: TGTGCCAGCAGCAGCGGACGTTTCAATCAGCCCCAGCATTTT; J gene: TRBJ1-5; V gene: TRBV27; clone size: -; D gene: -
CDR3 protein: CATNMGGRGGETQYF; CDR3 DNA: TGTGCCACCAATATGGGCGGGAGGGGTGGTGAGACCCAGTACTTC; J gene: TRBJ2-5; V gene: TRBV19; clone size: -; D gene: TRBD2
CDR3 protein: CASSYTGASQETQYF; CDR3 DNA: TGTGCCAGCAGCTACACAGGGGCGAGCCAAGAGACCCAGTACTTC; J gene: TRBJ2-5; V gene: TRBV7-6; clone size: -; D gene: TRBD1
CDR3 protein: CASSLVTSGMGYEQYF; CDR3 DNA: TGTGCCAGCAGCTTAGTGACTAGCGGGATGGGCTACGAGCAGTACTTC; J gene: TRBJ2-7; V gene: TRBV11-2; clone size: -; D gene: TRBD2
CDR3 protein: CASRERDRDRDTQYF; CDR3 DNA: TGTGCCAGCAGAGAGCGGGACAGGGACCGGGATACGCAGTATTTT; J gene: TRBJ2-3; V gene: TRBV27; clone size: once; D gene: TRBD1